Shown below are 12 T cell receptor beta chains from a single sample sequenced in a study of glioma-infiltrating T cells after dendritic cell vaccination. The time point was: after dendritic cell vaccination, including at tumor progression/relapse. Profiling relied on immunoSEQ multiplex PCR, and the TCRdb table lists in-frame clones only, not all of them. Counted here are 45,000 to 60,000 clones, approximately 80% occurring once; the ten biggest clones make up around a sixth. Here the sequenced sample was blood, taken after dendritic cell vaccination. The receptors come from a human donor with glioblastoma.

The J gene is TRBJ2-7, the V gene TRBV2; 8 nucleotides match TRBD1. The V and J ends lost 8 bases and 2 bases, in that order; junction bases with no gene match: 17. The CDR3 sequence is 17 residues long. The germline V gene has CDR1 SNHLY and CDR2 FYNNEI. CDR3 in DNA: TGTGCCAGCGGGTTTGGGCCCCGGGACAGGCAAACCTACGAGCAGTACTTC. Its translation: CASGFGPRDRQTYEQYF.

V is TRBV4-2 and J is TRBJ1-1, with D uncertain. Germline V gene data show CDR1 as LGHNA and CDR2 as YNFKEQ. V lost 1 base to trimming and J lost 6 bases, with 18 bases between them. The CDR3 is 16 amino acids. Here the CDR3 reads CASSQGPLVGVPEAFF. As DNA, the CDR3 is TGTGCCAGCAGCCAAGGCCCCCTAGTAGGCGTTCCTGAAGCTTTCTTT.

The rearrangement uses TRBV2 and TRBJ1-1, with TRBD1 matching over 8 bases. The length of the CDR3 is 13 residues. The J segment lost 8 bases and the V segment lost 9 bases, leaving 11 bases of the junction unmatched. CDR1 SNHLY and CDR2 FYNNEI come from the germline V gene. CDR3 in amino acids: CARADAGGIEAFF. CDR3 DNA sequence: TGTGCCAGGGCTGATGCAGGGGGCATAGAAGCTTTCTTT.

The CDR3 spells CASSAFGQGAFNEQFF. In DNA form, the CDR3 reads TGTGCCAGCAGCGCCTTTGGGCAGGGGGCGTTCAATGAGCAGTTCTTC. V and J are TRBV9 and TRBJ2-1; TRBD1 aligns across 8 bases. V lost 3 bases and J lost 6; bases outside the gene matches: 11. The germline CDR1 and CDR2 sequences are SGDLS and YYNGEE. CDR3 length: 16 amino acids.

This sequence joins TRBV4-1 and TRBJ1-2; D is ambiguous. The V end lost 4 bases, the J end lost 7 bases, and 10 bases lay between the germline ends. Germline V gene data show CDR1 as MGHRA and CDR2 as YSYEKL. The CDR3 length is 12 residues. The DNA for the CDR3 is TGCGCCAGCAGCCCTCCCCGGGGTGGCTACACCTTC. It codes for CASSPPRGGYTF.

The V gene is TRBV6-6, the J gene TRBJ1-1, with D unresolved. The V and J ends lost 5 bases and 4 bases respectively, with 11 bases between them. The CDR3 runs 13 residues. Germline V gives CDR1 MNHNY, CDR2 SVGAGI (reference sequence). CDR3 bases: TGTGCCAGCAGTCCGGCGGGAGGCACTGAAGCTTTCTTT. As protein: CASSPAGGTEAFF.

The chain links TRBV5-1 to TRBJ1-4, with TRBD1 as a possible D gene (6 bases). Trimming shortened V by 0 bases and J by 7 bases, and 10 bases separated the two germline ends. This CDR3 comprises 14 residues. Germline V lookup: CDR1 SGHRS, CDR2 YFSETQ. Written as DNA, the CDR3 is TGCGCCAGCAGCTTGGGTACAGGGCGTGAAAAACTGTTTTTT. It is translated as CASSLGTGREKLFF. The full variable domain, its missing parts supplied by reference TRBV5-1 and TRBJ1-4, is KAGVTQTPRYLIKTRGQQVTLSCSPISGHRSVSWYQQTPGQGLQFLFEYFSETQRNKGNFPGRFSGRQFSNSRSEMNVSTLELGDSALYLCASSLGTGREKLFFGSGTQLSVL.

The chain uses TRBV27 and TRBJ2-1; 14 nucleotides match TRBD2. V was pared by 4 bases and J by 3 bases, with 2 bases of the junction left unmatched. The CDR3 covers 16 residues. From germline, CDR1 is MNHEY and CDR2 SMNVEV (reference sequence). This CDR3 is CASSSGTSGGYNEQFF. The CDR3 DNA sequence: TGTGCCAGCAGTTCCGGGACTAGCGGGGGCTACAATGAGCAGTTCTTC.

The CDR3 here is CASSLTGGNSPLHF. CDR3 nucleotides: TGTGCCAGCAGCTTAACGGGGGGTAATTCACCCCTCCACTTT. This chain uses TRBV11-2 with TRBJ1-6, with D maybe TRBD1 (5 bases). Germline CDR1 reads SGHAT; CDR2 reads FQNNGV. The CDR3 has 14 residues. With 2 bases removed from V and 6 bases from J, the gap between germline ends came to 8 bases.

CDR3 region: CASSQDPSGGTYEQYF. CDR3 in DNA: TGTGCCAGCAGCCAAGATCCGAGTGGCGGTACCTACGAGCAGTACTTC. The gene calls are TRBV4-2 and TRBJ2-7; D gene ambiguous. Looked up from germline, CDR1 is LGHNA and CDR2 is YNFKEQ. CDR3 length: 16 residues. Trimming stripped 0 bases from V and 2 bases from J, with 14 bases between.

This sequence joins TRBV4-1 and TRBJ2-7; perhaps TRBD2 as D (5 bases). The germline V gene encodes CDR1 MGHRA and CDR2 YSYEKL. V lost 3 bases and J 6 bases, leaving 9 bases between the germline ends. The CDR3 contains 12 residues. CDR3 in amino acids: CASSQGRGEQYF. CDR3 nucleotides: TGCGCCAGCAGCCAGGGTCGGGGCGAGCAGTACTTC.

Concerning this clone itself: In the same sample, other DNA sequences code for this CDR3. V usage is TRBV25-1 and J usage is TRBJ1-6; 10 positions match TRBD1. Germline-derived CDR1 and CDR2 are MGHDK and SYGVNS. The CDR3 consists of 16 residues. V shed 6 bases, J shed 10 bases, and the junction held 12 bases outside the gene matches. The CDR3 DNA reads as TGTGCCAGCAGCGACACAGGACAGGGGGTTAACTCACCCCTCCACTTT. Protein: CASSDTGQGVNSPLHF.